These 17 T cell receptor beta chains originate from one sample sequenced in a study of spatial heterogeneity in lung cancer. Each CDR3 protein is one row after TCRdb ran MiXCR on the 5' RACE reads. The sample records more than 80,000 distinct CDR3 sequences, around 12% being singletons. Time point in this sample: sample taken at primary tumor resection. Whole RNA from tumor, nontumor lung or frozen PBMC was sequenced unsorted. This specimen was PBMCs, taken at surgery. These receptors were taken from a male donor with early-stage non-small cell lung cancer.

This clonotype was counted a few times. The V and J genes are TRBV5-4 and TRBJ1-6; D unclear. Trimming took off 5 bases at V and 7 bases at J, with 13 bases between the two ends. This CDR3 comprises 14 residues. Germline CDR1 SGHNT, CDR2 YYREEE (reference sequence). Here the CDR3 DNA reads TGTGCCAGCAGGGCTGGTGAGTCGAATTCACCCCTCCACTTT. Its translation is CASRAGESNSPLHF.

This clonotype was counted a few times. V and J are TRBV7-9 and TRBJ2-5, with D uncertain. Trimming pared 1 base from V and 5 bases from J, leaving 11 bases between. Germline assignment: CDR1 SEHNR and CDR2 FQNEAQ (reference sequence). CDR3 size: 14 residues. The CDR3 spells CASSLVLGKETQYF. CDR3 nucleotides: TGTGCCAGCAGCTTAGTGTTGGGAAAGGAGACCCAGTACTTC.

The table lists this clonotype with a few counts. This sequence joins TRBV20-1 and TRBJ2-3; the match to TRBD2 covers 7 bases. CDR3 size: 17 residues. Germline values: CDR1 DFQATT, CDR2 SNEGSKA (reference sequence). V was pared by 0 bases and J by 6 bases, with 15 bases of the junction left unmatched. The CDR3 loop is CSARDLKDAGVPDTQYF. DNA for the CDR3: TGCAGTGCTAGAGATCTCAAGGACGCGGGAGTGCCGGATACGCAGTATTTT.

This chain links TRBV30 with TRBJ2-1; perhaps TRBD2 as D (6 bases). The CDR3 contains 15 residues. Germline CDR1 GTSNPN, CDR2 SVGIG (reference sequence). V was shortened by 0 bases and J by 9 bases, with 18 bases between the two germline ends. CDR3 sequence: CAWSVQSTLAGEQFF. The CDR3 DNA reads TGTGCCTGGAGTGTACAATCGACACTAGCTGGTGAGCAGTTCTTC.

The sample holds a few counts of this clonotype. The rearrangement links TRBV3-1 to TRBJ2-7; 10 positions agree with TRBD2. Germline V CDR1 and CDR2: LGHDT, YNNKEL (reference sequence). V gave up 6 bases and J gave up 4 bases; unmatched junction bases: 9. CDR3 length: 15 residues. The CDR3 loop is CASSFTSGDSYEQYF. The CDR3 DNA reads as TGTGCCAGCAGTTTCACTAGCGGGGACTCTTACGAGCAGTACTTC.

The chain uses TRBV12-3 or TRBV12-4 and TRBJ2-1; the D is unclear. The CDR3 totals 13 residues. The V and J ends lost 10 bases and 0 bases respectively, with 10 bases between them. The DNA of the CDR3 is TGTGCCACACGAAAGAGCTCCTACAATGAGCAGTTCTTC. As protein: CATRKSSYNEQFF.

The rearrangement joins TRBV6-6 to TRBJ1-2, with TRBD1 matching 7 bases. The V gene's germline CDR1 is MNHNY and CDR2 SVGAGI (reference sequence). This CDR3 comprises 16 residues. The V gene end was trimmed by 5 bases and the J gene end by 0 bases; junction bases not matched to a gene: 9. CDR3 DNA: TGTGCCAGCAGTGGGATGGGACAGCTTTCTAACTATGGCTACACCTTC. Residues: CASSGMGQLSNYGYTF.

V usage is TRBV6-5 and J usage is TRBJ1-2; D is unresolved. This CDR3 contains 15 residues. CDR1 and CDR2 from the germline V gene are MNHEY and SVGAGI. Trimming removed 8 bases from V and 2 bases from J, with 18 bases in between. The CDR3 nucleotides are TGTGCCAGCCGTACCACAGCTCAGAAGAACTATGGCTACACCTTC. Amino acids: CASRTTAQKNYGYTF.

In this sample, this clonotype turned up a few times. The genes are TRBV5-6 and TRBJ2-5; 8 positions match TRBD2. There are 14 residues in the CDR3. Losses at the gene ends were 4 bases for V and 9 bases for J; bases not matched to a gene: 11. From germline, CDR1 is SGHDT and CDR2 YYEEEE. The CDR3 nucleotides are TGTGCCAGCAGCGCCGGACTAGCTGCCTTGGCCCAGTACTTC. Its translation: CASSAGLAALAQYF. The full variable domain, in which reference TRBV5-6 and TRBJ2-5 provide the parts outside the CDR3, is DAGVTQSPTHLIKTRGQQVTLRCSPKSGHDTVSWYQQALGQGPQFIFQYYEEEERQRGNFPDRFSGHQFPNYSSELNVNALLLGDSALYLCASSAGLAALAQYFGPGTRLLVL.

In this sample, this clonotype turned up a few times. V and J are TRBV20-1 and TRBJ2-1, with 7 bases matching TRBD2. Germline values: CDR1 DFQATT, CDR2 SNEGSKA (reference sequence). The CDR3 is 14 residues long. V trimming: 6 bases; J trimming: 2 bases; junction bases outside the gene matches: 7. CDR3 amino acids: CSAEGEGAYNEQFF. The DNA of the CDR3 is TGCAGTGCGGAAGGGGAGGGAGCCTACAATGAGCAGTTCTTC.

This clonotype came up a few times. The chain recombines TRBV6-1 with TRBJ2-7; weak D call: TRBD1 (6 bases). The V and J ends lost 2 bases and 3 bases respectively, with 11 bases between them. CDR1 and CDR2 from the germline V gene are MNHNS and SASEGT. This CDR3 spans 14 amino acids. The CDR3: CASSENRVYYEQYF. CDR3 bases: TGTGCCAGCAGTGAAAACAGGGTCTACTACGAGCAGTACTTC.

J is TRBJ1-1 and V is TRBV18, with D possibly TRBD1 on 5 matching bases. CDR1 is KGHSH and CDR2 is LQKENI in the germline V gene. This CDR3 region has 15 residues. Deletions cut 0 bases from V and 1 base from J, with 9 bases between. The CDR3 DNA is TGTGCCAGCTCACCACCGGGACTGAGGAACACTGAAGCTTTCTTT. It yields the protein CASSPPGLRNTEAFF.

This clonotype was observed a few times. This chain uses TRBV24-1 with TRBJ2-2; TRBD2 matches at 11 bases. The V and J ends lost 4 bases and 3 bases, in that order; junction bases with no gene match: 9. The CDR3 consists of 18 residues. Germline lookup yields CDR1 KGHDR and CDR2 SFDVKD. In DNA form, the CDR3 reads TGTGCCACCAGTGACCATACCGCACTAGCGGGAGACACCGGGGAGCTGTTTTTT. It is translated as CATSDHTALAGDTGELFF.

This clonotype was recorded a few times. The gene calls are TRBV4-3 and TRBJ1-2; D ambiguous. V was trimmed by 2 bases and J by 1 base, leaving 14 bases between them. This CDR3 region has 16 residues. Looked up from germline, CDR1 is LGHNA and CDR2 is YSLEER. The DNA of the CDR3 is TGCGCCAGCAGCCAACTTGGGAGATCTAATAACTATGGCTACACCTTC. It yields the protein CASSQLGRSNNYGYTF.

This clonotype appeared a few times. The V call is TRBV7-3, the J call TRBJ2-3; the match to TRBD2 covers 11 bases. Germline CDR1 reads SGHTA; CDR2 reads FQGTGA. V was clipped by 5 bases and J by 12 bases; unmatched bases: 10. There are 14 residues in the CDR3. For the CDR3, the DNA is TGTGCCAGCAGCCCGACTAGCGGGATCAGCCCCCAGTATTTT. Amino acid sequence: CASSPTSGISPQYF.

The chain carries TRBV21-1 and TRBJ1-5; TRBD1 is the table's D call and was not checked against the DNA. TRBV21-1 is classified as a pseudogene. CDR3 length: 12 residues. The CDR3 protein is CVRAGVNQPQHF. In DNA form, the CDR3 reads TGTGTCCGGGCAGGGGTAAATCAGCCCCAGCATTTT.

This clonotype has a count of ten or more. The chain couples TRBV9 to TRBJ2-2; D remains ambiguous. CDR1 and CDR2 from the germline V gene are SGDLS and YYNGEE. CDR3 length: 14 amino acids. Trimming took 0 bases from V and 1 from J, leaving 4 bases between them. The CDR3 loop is CASSVVGNTGELFF. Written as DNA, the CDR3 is TGTGCCAGCAGCGTAGTGGGGAACACCGGGGAGCTGTTTTTT.